Presented here are 9 T cell receptor beta chains from one specimen sequenced in a study of neoadjuvant anti-PD-1 for oral cavity cancer. Sequencing was performed with immunoSEQ multiplex PCR; in TCRdb, only in-frame clones are kept and a portion is missing. The data hold some 15,000 clones, with about three quarters observed a single time. Source: PBMCs, taken before nivolumab (anti-PD-1) treatment. Every receptor here comes from a person aged 35-79 years with oral cavity squamous cell carcinoma.

The chain has TRBV12-5 and TRBJ1-5; TRBD1 is a possible D gene (6 bases). Germline V lookup: CDR1 LGHNT, CDR2 FRNRAP. Trimming left V 0 bases short and J 5 bases short, with 17 bases between. There are 17 residues in the CDR3. In DNA, the CDR3 is TGTGCTAGTGGTTTGGTAATTAACAGGGACCCGTATCAGCCCCAGCATTTT. The encoded protein is CASGLVINRDPYQPQHF.

The V gene is TRBV6-1, the J gene TRBJ2-1, with 10 bases aligning to TRBD1. V gave up 6 bases and J gave up 8 bases; unmatched junction bases: 4. Per germline, CDR1 MNHNS and CDR2 SASEGT. The CDR3 sequence is 13 residues long. CDR3 bases: TGTGCCAGCAGGAGACAGGGGGCGGATGAGCAGTTCTTC. Translation: CASRRQGADEQFF.

This clone appeared a few times. The chain uses TRBV4-2 and TRBJ1-5; D perhaps matches TRBD1 (5 bases). This CDR3 has 15 amino acids. V lost 3 bases and J lost 8, with 17 bases in between. Germline CDR1 LGHNA, CDR2 YNFKEQ. CDR3: CASSHNLGALEPQHF. CDR3 nucleotide sequence: TGTGCCAGCAGCCACAATCTCGGGGCGCTTGAGCCCCAGCATTTT.

V is TRBV19 and J is TRBJ2-5, with D possibly matching TRBD2 (6 bases). The CDR3 length is 13 residues. CDR1 LNHDA and CDR2 SQIVND come from the germline V gene (reference sequence). V dropped 6 bases and J dropped 5 bases, with 13 bases sitting between them. The CDR3 here is CASRRGLEETQYF. The DNA of the CDR3 is TGTGCCAGTAGGCGGGGTCTAGAGGAGACCCAGTACTTC.

V usage is TRBV6-1 and J usage is TRBJ1-2; D possibly corresponds to TRBD1 (5 bases). The CDR3 is 14 amino acids. CDR1 MNHNS and CDR2 SASEGT come from the germline V gene. Trimming removed 3 bases from V and 4 bases from J, with 12 bases in between. The CDR3 DNA sequence: TGTGCCAGCAGTGAGTCGGGGACGGCCTATGGCTACACCTTC. Translation gives CASSESGTAYGYTF.

This clone was seen more than once but under ten times. The gene calls are TRBV6-5 and TRBJ1-1; D gene unclear. Trimming removed 0 bases at V and 8 bases at J, with 10 bases between. Germline lookup yields CDR1 MNHEY and CDR2 SVGAGI. This CDR3 is 13 amino acids long. CDR3 DNA sequence: TGTGCCAGCAGTTACTCGATTGCGACGGAAGCTTTCTTT. Its protein product is CASSYSIATEAFF.

This clone was found a few times. V gene TRBV27 combines with J gene TRBJ2-1, with a weak D call TRBD1 (6 bases). Germline-derived CDR1 and CDR2 are MNHEY and SMNVEV (reference sequence). V lost 5 bases to trimming and J lost 2 bases, with 19 bases between them. The length of the CDR3 is 17 residues. The CDR3 nucleotides read TGTGCCAGCAGTAACCTCGCCAGTGGGACACCCTACAATGAGCAGTTCTTC. Amino acid sequence: CASSNLASGTPYNEQFF.

In this sample, this clone turned up once. The V gene is TRBV19, the J gene TRBJ1-1; D is undetermined. Germline CDR1 LNHDA, CDR2 SQIVND (reference sequence). The CDR3 has 13 residues. The germline V and J ends were trimmed by 3 bases and 1 base, with 6 bases remaining between them. The CDR3 sequence: CASSIRTNTEAFF. CDR3 DNA sequence: TGTGCCAGTAGTATCCGGACGAACACTGAAGCTTTCTTT.

This chain links TRBV10-3 with TRBJ2-1; 8 bases map to TRBD2. Per germline, CDR1 ENHRY and CDR2 SYGVKD. The CDR3 is 14 amino acids. The V gene end was trimmed by 6 bases and the J gene end by 4 bases; junction bases not matched to a gene: 5. CDR3 DNA sequence: TGTGCCATCAGGCCGGGACTAGAGTACAATGAGCAGTTCTTC. Translating gives CAIRPGLEYNEQFF.